Below are 10 T cell receptor beta chains sequenced from a single sample in a study of blood T cell repertoires in COVID-19. Data came from immunoSEQ multiplex PCR; TCRdb stores just in-frame clones and leaves some out. The table has about 140,000 clones, almost 90% seen once. Source material: peripheral blood. These TCRs come from a man aged 50 to 60 with active or convalescent COVID-19.

This chain connects TRBV4-1 to TRBJ2-1, with TRBD1 identical over 11 bases. The CDR3 has 17 residues. V dropped 0 bases and J dropped 4; count of bases not matched to a gene: 5. From germline, CDR1 is MGHRA and CDR2 YSYEKL. The CDR3 protein is CASSQEGQGVFYNEQFF. The CDR3 region has the DNA TGCGCCAGCAGCCAAGAGGGACAGGGGGTTTTTTACAATGAGCAGTTCTTC.

The chain employs TRBV5-1 and TRBJ2-5; D unresolved. The CDR3 is 15 amino acids. Trimming stripped 5 bases from V and 1 base from J, with 15 bases between. Germline CDR1 SGHRS, CDR2 YFSETQ. CDR3 sequence (DNA): TGCGCCAGCAGGCTGGGCAACCATCTCCAAGAGACCCAGTACTTC. It is translated as CASRLGNHLQETQYF.

The count of this clone is one. The chain links TRBV9 to TRBJ2-7, with D tentatively TRBD1 (5 bases). Germline V gene lookup returns CDR1 SGDLS and CDR2 YYNGEE. The V end was cut by 4 bases, the J end by 2 bases, with 13 bases between. The CDR3 is 14 residues long. The CDR3: CASSPQDTTYEQYF. For the CDR3, the DNA is TGTGCCAGCAGCCCACAGGACACGACCTACGAGCAGTACTTC.

With regard to this clone: The same CDR3 is also encoded by other DNA sequences in this sample. V usage is TRBV5-6 and J usage is TRBJ2-1; TRBD2 agrees at 9 bases. The CDR3 is made up of 15 amino acids. Trimming removed 2 bases from V and 4 bases from J; junction bases left unmatched: 4. Germline CDR1 is SGHDT and CDR2 is YYEEEE. In nucleotides, the CDR3 is TGTGCCAGCAGCTTAGGGACTAGCAGTTACAATGAGCAGTTCTTC. Its protein is CASSLGTSSYNEQFF. Full variable domain (missing parts from reference TRBV5-6 and TRBJ2-1): DAGVTQSPTHLIKTRGQQVTLRCSPKSGHDTVSWYQQALGQGPQFIFQYYEEEERQRGNFPDRFSGHQFPNYSSELNVNALLLGDSALYLCASSLGTSSYNEQFFGPGTRLTVL.

The chain employs TRBV25-1 and TRBJ2-2; 11 bases align to TRBD1. Losses at the gene ends were 7 bases for V and 5 bases for J; bases not matched to a gene: 6. Germline lookup yields CDR1 MGHDK and CDR2 SYGVNS. The CDR3 runs 15 residues. CDR3 coding DNA: TGTGCCAGCAAACGGGGGACAGGGGGAACCGGGGAGCTGTTTTTT. It yields the protein CASKRGTGGTGELFF.

The V and J genes are TRBV28 and TRBJ1-4, with 9 bases matching TRBD1. Per the germline V gene, CDR1 is MDHEN and CDR2 is SYDVKM. The V segment lost 8 bases and the J segment 8 bases; nucleotides outside the gene matches: 9. The CDR3 totals 14 residues. CDR3 nucleotide sequence: TGTGCCAGCCTCCCCTGGGACAGGGTAGAAAAACTGTTTTTT. This codes for CASLPWDRVEKLFF. Based on the CDR3 plus reference TRBV28 and TRBJ1-4, the full variable domain is DVKVTQSSRYLVKRTGEKVFLECVQDMDHENMFWYRQDPGLGLRLIYFSYDVKMKEKGDIPEGYSVSREKKERFSLILESASTNQTSMYLCASLPWDRVEKLFFGSGTQLSVL.

This chain joins TRBV6-5 and TRBJ2-2; 11 bases match TRBD2. Trimming cost V 5 bases and J 3 bases; bases outside gene matches: 2. Germline CDR1 reads MNHEY; CDR2 reads SVGAGI. This CDR3 comprises 15 residues. The DNA of the CDR3 is TGTGCCAGCAGTCAACTAGCGGGAGACACCGGGGAGCTGTTTTTT. Its protein is CASSQLAGDTGELFF.

CDR3 nucleotides: TGTGCCAGCAGCGCTGGACAGGGCCCGAACACCGGGGAGCTGTTTTTT. Translated, it gives CASSAGQGPNTGELFF. The chain combines TRBV9 with TRBJ2-2; TRBD1 aligns across 8 bases. Germline CDR1 is SGDLS and CDR2 is YYNGEE. Losses at the gene ends were 3 bases for V and 0 bases for J; bases not matched to a gene: 4. CDR3 length: 16 residues.

The gene calls are TRBV3-1 (or the pseudogene TRBV3-2) and TRBJ2-3; D is possibly TRBD2 (6 bases). V was trimmed by 1 base and J by 7 bases, leaving 21 bases between them. Germline values: CDR1 LGHDT, CDR2 YNNKEL (reference sequence). This CDR3 contains 17 residues. The DNA for the CDR3 is TGTGCCAGCAGCCAAGTTTATTTAGGTTCCGGGGGTTATACGCAGTATTTT. Translation gives CASSQVYLGSGGYTQYF.

V and J are TRBV3-1 (or the pseudogene TRBV3-2) and TRBJ2-1, with D maybe TRBD1 (6 bases). V was clipped by 5 bases and J by 3 bases, with 8 bases between them. The CDR3 contains 13 residues. The germline CDR1 and CDR2 sequences are LGHDT and YNNKEL (reference sequence). The CDR3 nucleotides are TGTGCCAGCAGCAGGGGGTACTACAATGAGCAGTTCTTC. It codes for CASSRGYYNEQFF.